A selection of T cell receptor beta chains follows, all from one sample in a study of shared clonotypes between healthy human individuals. Profiled with immunoSEQ multiplex PCR; TCRdb holds only in-frame clones, not every one. Seen here are about 460,000 clones, 70% to 80% observed once, and the top ten hold around 12%. Sequences were obtained from PBMCs. These receptors were collected from a middle-aged woman in good health. Some clones in this sample may be carry-over from other donors' samples. Both conserved end residues are part of each CDR3. Each record gives: J gene, V gene, CDR3 protein.

TRBJ2-6,TRBV19,CASSRAQGNSGANVLTF
TRBJ2-3,TRBV6-1,CASSRRDLTDTQYF
TRBJ1-3,TRBV2,CASSVGGPGNTIYF
TRBJ1-2,TRBV30,CASSPTGEHGYTF
TRBJ2-2,TRBV18,CASSPQGLAGSLGELFF
TRBJ2-7,TRBV23-1,CASSQSEDIGPRFYEQYF
TRBJ2-2,TRBV6-6,CASRLQGAGTGELFF
TRBJ2-7,TRBV15,CATSPGTGPQPGQYF
TRBJ1-3,TRBV5-4,CASSLGVGNRDNTIYF
TRBJ1-1,TRBV2,CASRWDRTTEAFF
TRBJ1-1,TRBV11-3,CASSLGGAGTEAFF
TRBJ2-5,TRBV19,CASSTRSFRETQYF
TRBJ2-7,TRBV7-9,CASSLNSNSYEQYF
TRBJ1-3,TRBV28,CASSTRGRNSGNTIYF
TRBJ2-2,TRBV4-2,CASSQDPASSPNTGELFF
TRBJ1-4,TRBV27,CASSLSPPNQGTNEKLFF
TRBJ2-5,TRBV30,CARSNGLAAQETQYF
TRBJ2-3,TRBV10-3,CAISETSGSTDTQYF
TRBJ1-1,TRBV18,CASSPKTGITEAFF
TRBJ1-2,TRBV7-2,CASSPPGGNYGYTF
TRBJ2-1,TRBV9,CASSGTSGHYNEQFF
TRBJ2-7,TRBV19,CASSIGQDYYEQYF
TRBJ1-4,TRBV2,CASSVAGTTNEKLFF
TRBJ1-1,TRBV25-1,CTSTTGNTEAFF
TRBJ2-1,TRBV15,CATSSPSGRASGKVNEQFF
TRBJ2-7,TRBV2,CASIGPNPLLLAF
TRBJ2-1,TRBV7-7,CASSLGTSGRAEWNEQFF